The clone carrying this T cell receptor (beta chain) was detected ten times or more. Its antigen remains unidentified. The data were obtained in a study of T cells in Graves' hyperthyroidism and ophthalmopathy. Regarding the study as a whole: Model predictions of ophthalmopathy came a median roughly 6.4 months before onset.

CDR1 is DFQATT and CDR2 is SNEGSKA in the germline V gene (reference sequence). The CDR3 has 14 residues. The J segment lost 2 bases and the V segment lost 6 bases, leaving 10 bases of the junction unmatched. Researchers amplified the TCR beta CDR3 regions from RNA transcripts. The HTBI primer set served for first-round RT-PCR of the TCR CDR3. In TCRdb, the multiplex PCR reads were re-called with MiXCR into one record per CDR3 protein. Of a few hundred thousand distinct CDR3 sequences detected, approximately 14% appear once; the ten largest clones hold roughly 26%. The chain is built from TRBV20-1 and TRBJ2-7; 7 positions agree with TRBD1. Sequencing was carried out using blood. The sequence came from a woman between 18 and 29 years old with Graves' hyperthyroidism that later progressed to Graves' ophthalmopathy. CDR3 protein: CSALGDRVAYEQYF. Written as DNA, the CDR3 is TGCAGTGCCTTAGGAGACAGGGTTGCCTACGAGCAGTACTTC.